Following are 23 T cell receptor beta chains from one sample sequenced in a study of blood T cell repertoires in COVID-19. The data were produced by immunoSEQ multiplex PCR, yet TCRdb's version contains in-frame clones alone and is incomplete. Here the sample spans more than 100,000 clones, around nine tenths being singletons. The specimen was peripheral blood. These receptors were taken from a man between 70 and 80 years old with active COVID-19.

This clone was seen just once. The genes are TRBV19 and TRBJ2-3; D remains ambiguous. From germline, CDR1 is LNHDA and CDR2 SQIVND (reference sequence). The CDR3 extends over 13 amino acids. V gave up 3 bases and J gave up 6 bases, with 10 bases separating them. CDR3 bases: TGTGCCAGTAGTATCCAGGCCCGGGATACGCAGTATTTT. Translation: CASSIQARDTQYF.

This sequence joins TRBV11-2 and TRBJ1-6; no reliable D call. Germline V lookup: CDR1 SGHAT, CDR2 FQNNGV. Trimming took off 5 bases at V and 0 bases at J, with 11 bases between the two ends. This CDR3 is built from 16 residues. The CDR3 sequence: CASSAGSSSYNSPLHF. The CDR3 nucleotides read TGTGCCAGCAGCGCGGGATCTTCCTCCTATAATTCACCCCTCCACTTT. Supplemented by reference TRBV11-2 and TRBJ1-6, the full variable domain reads EAGVAQSPRYKIIEKRQSVAFWCNPISGHATLYWYQQILGQGPKLLIQFQNNGVVDDSQLPKDRFSAERLKGVDSTLKIQPAKLEDSAVYLCASSAGSSSYNSPLHFGNGTRLTVT.

This chain joins TRBV6-6 and TRBJ1-1; D perhaps matches TRBD1 (5 bases). Trimming stripped 1 base from V and 3 bases from J, with 12 bases between. Germline V CDR1 and CDR2: MNHNY, SVGAGI (reference sequence). The CDR3 is 15 amino acids. In DNA, the CDR3 is TGTGCCAGCAGTTACTTGGGGGGGTCGGACACTGAAGCTTTCTTT. This sequence encodes CASSYLGGSDTEAFF.

This sequence joins TRBV7-8 and TRBJ1-2; no reliable D call. This CDR3 spans 12 amino acids. With 5 bases removed from V and 4 bases from J, the gap between germline ends came to 8 bases. Germline V gene lookup returns CDR1 SGHVS and CDR2 FQNEAQ. CDR3 DNA sequence: TGTGCCAGCAGCCCCGACACCTATGGCTACACCTTC. Amino acid sequence: CASSPDTYGYTF.

CDR3 region: CASSPAGPAGSNEKLFF. The CDR3 nucleotides are TGTGCCAGCTCACCTGCGGGACCGGCGGGGTCCAATGAAAAACTGTTTTTT. The chain couples TRBV18 to TRBJ1-4, with D possibly matching TRBD1 (5 bases). Trimming stripped 3 bases from V and 5 bases from J, with 19 bases between. The germline CDR1 and CDR2 sequences are KGHSH and LQKENI. The CDR3 loop spans 17 amino acids.

The CDR3 spells CASSPGQGHYGYTF. The DNA for the CDR3 is TGTGCCAGCTCACCGGGACAGGGACACTATGGCTACACCTTC. This chain uses TRBV18 with TRBJ1-2; 9 nucleotides align to TRBD1. CDR3 length: 14 amino acids. Looked up from germline, CDR1 is KGHSH and CDR2 is LQKENI. With 3 bases clipped from V and 3 bases from J, the junction kept 2 bases outside the gene matches.

The genes are TRBV6-5 and TRBJ1-5, with 8 bases fitting TRBD1. CDR1 is MNHEY, CDR2 SVGAGI, per germline. J was trimmed by 4 bases and V by 7 bases; bases with no gene match: 9. This CDR3 spans 15 amino acids. The DNA of the CDR3 is TGTGCCAGCACCCCGGGACAGGTCCTAAATCAGCCCCAGCATTTT. Amino acids: CASTPGQVLNQPQHF.

This chain uses TRBV7-2 with TRBJ1-5, with 9 bases aligning to TRBD1. V gave up 5 bases and J gave up 6 bases; unmatched junction bases: 5. This CDR3 spans 14 amino acids. Germline CDR1 and CDR2: SGHTA and FQGNSA. The CDR3 here is CASSGDRVGQPQHF. CDR3 nucleotide sequence: TGTGCCAGCAGCGGGGACAGGGTCGGTCAGCCCCAGCATTTT.

V usage is TRBV10-2 and J usage is TRBJ2-3; 9 positions agree with TRBD2. V lost 6 bases and J lost 3; bases outside the gene matches: 16. Per the germline V gene, CDR1 is WSHSY and CDR2 is SAAADI. CDR3 length: 18 residues. The CDR3 DNA follows: TGCGCCAGCAGGACGGGGGGTAGCGGGAGAAAGGGGACAGATACGCAGTATTTT. Its translation is CASRTGGSGRKGTDTQYF.

CDR3 coding DNA: TGCGCCAGCAGCCAGCCGACTAGCGGGAGGTACTACGAGCAGTACTTC. It is translated as CASSQPTSGRYYEQYF. This chain links TRBV4-1 with TRBJ2-7, with 13 bases that match TRBD2. Germline trimming cut 3 bases from V and 3 bases from J; bases unmatched to any gene: 5. The CDR3 has 16 residues. CDR1 and CDR2 (germline): MGHRA, YSYEKL.

This sequence joins TRBV7-2 and TRBJ2-2; D is uncertain. CDR3 length: 15 amino acids. The V gene lost 3 bases and the J gene lost 6 bases, with 14 bases spanning the gap. CDR1 is SGHTA, CDR2 FQGNSA, per germline. In DNA, the CDR3 is TGTGCCAGCAGCTTGGGCCCGATGACCTCCGGGGAGCTGTTTTTT. Its protein product is CASSLGPMTSGELFF.

The chain is built from TRBV11-1 and TRBJ2-7, with a possible D match to TRBD2 (6 bases). Germline lookup yields CDR1 SGHAT and CDR2 FQDESV (reference sequence). The CDR3 runs 15 residues. V dropped 4 bases and J dropped 5 bases, with 18 bases sitting between them. Here the CDR3 reads CASSSWGVAVNEQYF. The CDR3 DNA follows: TGTGCCAGCAGCTCGTGGGGGGTGGCGGTAAACGAGCAGTACTTC.

J is TRBJ1-5 and V is TRBV24-1, with 12 bases identical to TRBD1. With 6 bases clipped from V and 8 bases from J, the junction kept 19 bases outside the gene matches. The CDR3 contains 19 residues. Germline V CDR1 and CDR2: KGHDR, SFDVKD. The CDR3 region has the DNA TGTGCCACCAGTCCAGGGGGACAGGGGGCGGGCGGCGATGGGGAGCCCCAGCATTTT. Protein sequence: CATSPGGQGAGGDGEPQHF.

V usage is TRBV7-6 and J usage is TRBJ2-5; D gene ambiguous. This CDR3 contains 13 residues. V lost 5 bases and J 1 base, leaving 8 bases between the germline ends. Germline V CDR1 and CDR2: SGHVS, FNYEAQ. In nucleotides, the CDR3 is TGTGCCAGCAGCCCGACTCCCCAAGAGACCCAGTACTTC. Residues: CASSPTPQETQYF.

This clone has just a few counts. The rearrangement joins TRBV9 to TRBJ2-3, with 9 bases aligning to TRBD1. Germline assignment: CDR1 SGDLS and CDR2 YYNGEE. The V and J ends lost 6 bases and 5 bases, in that order; junction bases with no gene match: 10. The CDR3 length is 15 residues. The CDR3 reads CASNPGTGYRDTQYF. The CDR3 bases are TGTGCCAGCAATCCGGGGACAGGGTATAGAGATACGCAGTATTTT.

This chain uses TRBV21-1 with TRBJ2-3; no check of the table's D call, TRBD2, against the DNA was made. TRBV21-1 is shown as a pseudogene. The CDR3 consists of 13 residues. The CDR3, as DNA: TGTGCCAGCAGGAGGGCCGCCCGGAATACGCAGTATTTT. Protein sequence: CASRRAARNTQYF.

The chain has TRBV6-6 and TRBJ1-4, with TRBD1 identical over 7 bases. This CDR3 has 16 residues. Germline CDR1 is MNHNY and CDR2 is SVGAGI (reference sequence). V trimming: 5 bases; J trimming: 8 bases; junction bases outside the gene matches: 14. The CDR3, as DNA: TGTGCCAGCAGTGCCCACCCGACAGGGCAGTACGAAAAACTGTTTTTT. Translated: CASSAHPTGQYEKLFF.

Notes on this clone: Other DNA sequences in this sample translate to the same CDR3. This chain joins TRBV7-2 and TRBJ2-1; D is unresolved. Trimming shortened V by 1 base and J by 0 bases, and 7 bases separated the two germline ends. CDR3 size: 15 residues. CDR1 and CDR2 (germline): SGHTA, FQGNSA. Here the CDR3 reads CASSLGSSSYNEQFF. The CDR3 DNA reads as TGTGCCAGCAGCTTAGGCTCTAGCTCCTACAATGAGCAGTTCTTC.

This chain connects TRBV5-5 to TRBJ2-2, with a weak D call TRBD2 (6 bases). Trimming took off 5 bases at V and 0 bases at J, with 8 bases between the two ends. This CDR3 region has 14 residues. The germline V gene encodes CDR1 SGHKS and CDR2 YYEKEE (reference sequence). For the CDR3, the DNA is TGTGCCAGCAGGGGGACTTCGAACACCGGGGAGCTGTTTTTT. Protein: CASRGTSNTGELFF. Full variable domain (missing parts from reference TRBV5-5 and TRBJ2-2): DAGVTQSPTHLIKTRGQQVTLRCSPISGHKSVSWYQQVLGQGPQFIFQYYEKEERGRGNFPDRFSARQFPNYSSELNVNALLLGDSALYLCASRGTSNTGELFFGEGSRLTVL.

The chain is built from TRBV2 and TRBJ1-5; D is possibly TRBD1 (5 bases). The germline V gene has CDR1 SNHLY and CDR2 FYNNEI. This CDR3 has 15 amino acids. Deletions cut 5 bases from V and 0 bases from J, with 11 bases between. The CDR3 sequence is CASSRDFLSNQPQHF. As DNA, the CDR3 is TGTGCCAGCAGTAGGGACTTTCTTAGCAATCAGCCCCAGCATTTT.

The rearrangement links TRBV30 to TRBJ1-3; 8 nucleotides align to TRBD1. CDR1 and CDR2 (germline): GTSNPN, SVGIG (reference sequence). After removal of 0 bases from V and 2 bases from J, the junction contained 6 bases not matched to a gene. This CDR3 has 16 amino acids. In nucleotides, the CDR3 is TGTGCCTGGAGTGTAAGGCAGGGGGCCGCTGGAAACACCATATATTTT. As protein: CAWSVRQGAAGNTIYF.

This chain joins TRBV12-3 or TRBV12-4 and TRBJ1-2, with D uncertain. Deletions cut 6 bases from V and 5 bases from J, with 10 bases between. The CDR3 has 12 amino acids. CDR3 residues: CASSQTEYGYTF. CDR3 in DNA: TGTGCCAGCAGCCAGACTGAATATGGCTACACCTTC.

CDR3 amino acids: CASSEWPGETQYF. The DNA of the CDR3 is TGTGCCAGCAGTGAATGGCCGGGGGAGACCCAGTACTTC. This rearrangement joins TRBV2 to TRBJ2-5; D might be TRBD2 (5 bases). Germline V gene sequence: CDR1 SNHLY, CDR2 FYNNEI. The V end lost 2 bases, the J end lost 5 bases, and 9 bases lay between the germline ends. CDR3 size: 13 residues.